A single sample gave rise to the 10 T cell receptor beta chains below, sequenced in a study of OX40 agonist ivuxolimab in advanced cancers. Measured with immunoSEQ multiplex PCR; TCRdb has only the in-frame clones, and not every one. This sample has tens of thousands of clones, with about 87% found just once. Sequencing was performed on CD4+ or CD8+ T cells sorted from blood, taken in a trial of the OX40 agonist ivuxolimab. The receptor source for this set is an adult with an advanced solid tumor such as melanoma, head and neck, liver or kidney cancer.

The V call is TRBV27, the J call TRBJ2-3; D remains ambiguous. There are 14 residues in the CDR3. V lost 1 base and J lost 3, with 8 bases in between. Germline V gives CDR1 MNHEY, CDR2 SMNVEV (reference sequence). For the CDR3, the DNA is TGTGCCAGCAGTTTATGGCCAGCAACAGATACGCAGTATTTT. Its translation is CASSLWPATDTQYF.

The V gene is TRBV13, the J gene TRBJ2-2, with D uncertain. The CDR3 is 12 residues long. Looked up from germline, CDR1 is PRHDT and CDR2 is FYEKMQ (reference sequence). V dropped 2 bases and J dropped 6 bases, with 4 bases sitting between them. CDR3 bases: TGTGCCAGCAGCTTAATCTCCGGGGAGCTGTTTTTT. It codes for CASSLISGELFF.

J is TRBJ1-2 and V is TRBV5-1, with 8 bases that match TRBD1. The CDR3 is 16 residues long. The germline gives CDR1 SGHRS, CDR2 YFSETQ. V lost 4 bases and J lost 4; bases outside the gene matches: 12. CDR3 residues: CASSPWTGSVGYGYTF. The CDR3 bases are TGCGCCAGCAGCCCGTGGACAGGGTCGGTGGGCTATGGCTACACCTTC.

By proportion, this clone is large (0.1 to 1%). For the CDR3, the DNA is TGTGCCACCAGAGCCCTGACAGGGGTGCTTGACGAGCAGTACTTC. This encodes CATRALTGVLDEQYF. V and J are TRBV27 and TRBJ2-7; 8 nucleotides agree with TRBD1. The germline CDR1 and CDR2 sequences are MNHEY and SMNVEV (reference sequence). This CDR3 has 15 residues. The ends lost 10 bases at V and 5 bases at J; junction bases unmatched: 16.

The rearrangement links TRBV4-3 to TRBJ1-1, with unresolved D. Germline V gene sequence: CDR1 LGHNA, CDR2 YSLEER. The germline V and J ends were trimmed by 0 bases and 5 bases, with 10 bases remaining between them. The length of the CDR3 is 14 residues. The CDR3 DNA reads as TGCGCCAGCAGCCAAGATGGGTCATTGACTGAAGCTTTCTTT. It codes for CASSQDGSLTEAFF.

The chain recombines TRBV4-1 with TRBJ2-7; D is possibly TRBD1 (6 bases). The CDR3 covers 16 residues. CDR1 is MGHRA, CDR2 YSYEKL, per germline. V dropped 4 bases and J dropped 4 bases, with 20 bases sitting between them. The CDR3 bases are TGCGCCAGCAGCCCGAGACAGGCCACGGGCCATTACGAGCAGTACTTC. Translation gives CASSPRQATGHYEQYF.

The rearrangement joins TRBV10-1 to TRBJ2-3, with 10 bases that match TRBD2. The V gene's germline CDR1 is WNHNN and CDR2 SYGVQD (reference sequence). Losses at the gene ends were 5 bases for V and 8 bases for J; bases not matched to a gene: 13. The CDR3 covers 16 residues. The CDR3 DNA reads TGCGCCAGCAGTAGTACGAGCGGGGGGGCTCAAGGTACGCAGTATTTT. The encoded protein is CASSSTSGGAQGTQYF.

The chain couples TRBV6-6 to TRBJ1-1; no clear D gene. The CDR3 covers 13 residues. The germline gives CDR1 MNHNY, CDR2 SVGAGI (reference sequence). Trimming took 4 bases from V and 8 from J, leaving 14 bases between them. The CDR3 DNA sequence: TGTGCCAGCAGTTCCGATCAGTGGGGAGAAGCTTTCTTT. It specifies CASSSDQWGEAFF.

This rearrangement joins TRBV25-1 to TRBJ2-2; possibly TRBD1 or TRBD2 for D (6 bases each). Trimming removed 7 bases at V and 4 bases at J, with 7 bases between. CDR1 is MGHDK and CDR2 is SYGVNS in the germline V gene. This CDR3 region has 12 residues. For the CDR3, the DNA is TGTGCCAGCACGGGGGCCACCGGGGAGCTGTTTTTT. Translated, it gives CASTGATGELFF.

The rearrangement links TRBV5-4 to TRBJ1-1, with D maybe TRBD1 (5 bases). The V gene's germline CDR1 is SGHNT and CDR2 YYREEE (reference sequence). The germline V and J ends were trimmed by 10 bases and 8 bases, with 15 bases remaining between them. The CDR3 extends over 11 amino acids. The CDR3 region is CAAGGDLEAFF. The CDR3 nucleotides read TGTGCCGCGGGAGGGGACCTCGAAGCTTTCTTT.